These 23 T cell receptor beta chains originate from one sample sequenced in a study of beta chain features in type 1 diabetes. Expressed TCRB transcripts were sequenced because the entire RNA isolate underwent reverse transcription. Sequencing was performed with immunoSEQ multiplex PCR; in TCRdb, only in-frame clones are kept and a portion is missing. The sample records about 330,000 clones, about 10% being singletons. Sample: naive CD4+ T cells from blood. Receptor source: a woman under 40 in good health.

There are a few counts of this clone. This rearrangement joins TRBV4-2 to TRBJ2-2; weak D call: TRBD1 (6 bases). In germline, CDR1 is LGHNA, CDR2 YNFKEQ. The V and J ends lost 2 bases and 2 bases respectively, with 12 bases between them. The CDR3 is made up of 16 amino acids. The DNA of the CDR3 is TGTGCCAGCAGCCAATATGGACAGAGTAACACCGGGGAGCTGTTTTTT. Amino acid sequence: CASSQYGQSNTGELFF.

This clone was observed a few times. V is TRBV18 and J is TRBJ2-1, with TRBD2 identical over 15 bases. From germline, CDR1 is KGHSH and CDR2 LQKENI. The trim removed 4 bases at V and 2 bases at J, leaving 0 bases unmatched. The CDR3 is 16 residues long. CDR3 bases: TGTGCCAGCTCACGGACTAGCGGGAGGGCCTACAATGAGCAGTTCTTC. This gives the protein CASSRTSGRAYNEQFF. Supplemented by reference TRBV18 and TRBJ2-1, the full variable domain reads NAGVMQNPRHLVRRRGQEARLRCSPMKGHSHVYWYRQLPEEGLKFMVYLQKENIIDESGMPKERFSAEFPKEGPSILRIQQVVRGDSAAYFCASSRTSGRAYNEQFFGPGTRLTVL.

The chain couples TRBV6-1 to TRBJ2-1, with 9 bases identical to TRBD1. The CDR3 consists of 15 residues. In germline, CDR1 is MNHNS, CDR2 SASEGT. Trimming took 8 bases from V and 1 from J; bases not matched to a gene: 6. The CDR3 loop is CASRRTGVSYNEQFF. CDR3 nucleotide sequence: TGTGCCAGCCGACGGACAGGGGTATCCTACAATGAGCAGTTCTTC.

This clone was observed a handful of times. The chain combines TRBV7-9 with TRBJ2-7; perhaps TRBD2 as D (6 bases). Germline CDR1 reads SEHNR; CDR2 reads FQNEAQ (reference sequence). CDR3 length: 16 residues. V was cut by 0 bases and J by 3 bases, with 15 bases left in between. CDR3 nucleotide sequence: TGTGCCAGCAGCTTAGCTGAGCGGAGGGCGAACTACGAGCAGTACTTC. Protein sequence: CASSLAERRANYEQYF.

This clone was found a few times. CDR3 DNA sequence: TGTGCCAGCAGCTTAGGCACGACTAGCTCCACTGAGTTCTTC. Its translation: CASSLGTTSSTEFF. V is TRBV7-3 and J is TRBJ2-1, with 7 bases fitting TRBD2. CDR3 length: 14 amino acids. V shed 2 bases, J shed 14 bases, and the junction held 12 bases outside the gene matches. From germline, CDR1 is SGHTA and CDR2 FQGTGA. Using reference TRBV7-3 and TRBJ2-1 for the parts outside the CDR3, the full variable domain is GAGVSQTPSNKVTEKGKYVELRCDPISGHTALYWYRQSLGQGPEFLIYFQGTGAADDSGLPNDRFFAVRPEGSVSTLKIQRTERGDSAVYLCASSLGTTSSTEFFGPGTRLTVL.

This clone was seen a handful of times. The chain is built from TRBV30 and TRBJ2-1; 14 positions match TRBD2. V gave up 0 bases and J gave up 7 bases; unmatched junction bases: 8. This CDR3 has 17 amino acids. Germline CDR1 reads GTSNPN; CDR2 reads SVGIG (reference sequence). DNA of the CDR3: TGTGCCTGGAGTGTAATCAGAGGACTAGCGGGAGGAAATGAGCAGTTCTTC. Translated, it gives CAWSVIRGLAGGNEQFF.

The chain combines TRBV6-5 with TRBJ1-2; D perhaps matches TRBD1 (5 bases). Germline CDR1 reads MNHEY; CDR2 reads SVGAGI. The CDR3 contains 15 residues. V shed 7 bases and J shed 4 bases, with 19 bases lying between them. The CDR3 loop reads CASTSDIRAGYGYTF. The CDR3 nucleotides are TGTGCCAGCACCTCGGACATCCGGGCCGGCTATGGCTACACCTTC.

This clone was seen a handful of times. The chain employs TRBV28 and TRBJ2-3, with TRBD1 identical over 12 bases. The CDR3 spans 17 residues. CDR1 and CDR2 from the germline V gene are MDHEN and SYDVKM. The junction had 9 bases not matched to a gene; V was cut back by 5 bases and J by 3 bases. The CDR3 sequence: CASSPDGTGGRTDTQYF. Written as DNA, the CDR3 is TGTGCCAGCAGTCCCGACGGGACAGGGGGCAGAACAGATACGCAGTATTTT.

This clone was seen only a few times. The chain recombines TRBV25-1 with TRBJ2-2, with 7 positions matching TRBD1. This CDR3 has 15 residues. V was pared by 6 bases and J by 0 bases, with 4 bases of the junction left unmatched. CDR1 is MGHDK and CDR2 is SYGVNS in the germline V gene. CDR3 loop: CASRTTGSNTGELFF. CDR3 DNA sequence: TGTGCCAGCAGGACGACAGGGTCGAACACCGGGGAGCTGTTTTTT.

This clone turned up a few times. The chain has TRBV28 and TRBJ2-2; TRBD1 matches 11 bases. Germline CDR1 reads MDHEN; CDR2 reads SYDVKM. V was clipped by 5 bases and J by 6 bases; unmatched bases: 5. This CDR3 comprises 15 residues. Written as DNA, the CDR3 is TGTGCCAGCAGTCCCTCGGGACAGGGGGCCGGGGAGCTGTTTTTT. Protein: CASSPSGQGAGELFF. Looking up the rest from reference TRBV28 and TRBJ2-2 gives the full variable domain: DVKVTQSSRYLVKRTGEKVFLECVQDMDHENMFWYRQDPGLGLRLIYFSYDVKMKEKGDIPEGYSVSREKKERFSLILESASTNQTSMYLCASSPSGQGAGELFFGEGSRLTVL.

The chain links TRBV5-6 to TRBJ2-1; D perhaps matches TRBD2 (5 bases). V lost 1 base and J lost 6, with 14 bases in between. From germline, CDR1 is SGHDT and CDR2 YYEEEE. This CDR3 spans 15 amino acids. The CDR3 sequence is CASSLLVGAVNEQFF. In DNA form, the CDR3 reads TGTGCCAGCAGCTTGCTCGTGGGAGCCGTCAATGAGCAGTTCTTC. The full variable domain, completed using reference TRBV5-6 and TRBJ2-1, is DAGVTQSPTHLIKTRGQQVTLRCSPKSGHDTVSWYQQALGQGPQFIFQYYEEEERQRGNFPDRFSGHQFPNYSSELNVNALLLGDSALYLCASSLLVGAVNEQFFGPGTRLTVL.

This clone has just a few counts. The chain uses TRBV13 and TRBJ2-7; 9 bases match TRBD1. V was pared by 5 bases and J by 1 base, with 6 bases of the junction left unmatched. CDR1 is PRHDT, CDR2 FYEKMQ, per germline (reference sequence). The CDR3 totals 15 residues. Here the CDR3 DNA reads TGTGCCAGCAGCCCGCCGACAGGGGGGTCCTACGAGCAGTACTTC. Amino acids: CASSPPTGGSYEQYF.

This clone came up once. V usage is TRBV11-2 and J usage is TRBJ2-7, with 13 bases fitting TRBD2. Germline lookup yields CDR1 SGHAT and CDR2 FQNNGV. The CDR3 sequence is 16 residues long. The junction had 3 bases not matched to a gene; V was cut back by 1 base and J by 3 bases. The CDR3 sequence: CASSLVGLAGRYEQYF. The CDR3 DNA is TGTGCCAGCAGCTTAGTGGGACTAGCGGGGCGCTACGAGCAGTACTTC.

The rearrangement joins TRBV5-1 to TRBJ1-5; a possible D gene is TRBD1 (6 bases). Germline V lookup: CDR1 SGHRS, CDR2 YFSETQ. The CDR3 loop spans 14 amino acids. V shed 2 bases and J shed 4 bases, with 10 bases lying between them. The DNA for the CDR3 is TGCGCCAGCAGCTTACAGGGTGGAAATCAGCCCCAGCATTTT. This codes for CASSLQGGNQPQHF.

Only a few counts were recorded for this clone. V gene TRBV28 combines with J gene TRBJ2-2, with D possibly being TRBD2 (6 bases). The germline CDR1 and CDR2 sequences are MDHEN and SYDVKM. Trimming took 6 bases from V and 5 from J, leaving 13 bases between them. This CDR3 has 14 amino acids. CDR3 DNA sequence: TGTGCCAGCAGCTCCGGGACTGAGACCGGGGAGCTGTTTTTT. This gives the protein CASSSGTETGELFF.

The sample holds a few counts of this clone. CDR3 loop: CASSQEFGLTDTQYF. CDR3 nucleotides: TGCGCCAGCAGCCAAGAATTTGGACTCACGGATACGCAGTATTTT. This sequence joins TRBV4-3 and TRBJ2-3; a weak D match, TRBD2 (5 bases). CDR1 and CDR2 from the germline V gene are LGHNA and YSLEER. Trimming removed 0 bases from V and 6 bases from J, with 13 bases in between. The CDR3 is 15 residues long.

The genes are TRBV28 and TRBJ2-6; TRBD2 might be the D (6 bases). V was pared by 6 bases and J by 2 bases, with 11 bases between. Germline CDR1 MDHEN, CDR2 SYDVKM. The length of the CDR3 is 15 residues. This CDR3 is CASRGGTAGANVLTF. CDR3 DNA sequence: TGTGCCAGCAGGGGCGGGACGGCTGGGGCCAACGTCCTGACTTTC.

This chain uses TRBV5-1 with TRBJ2-1; maybe TRBD1 (6 bases). Germline values: CDR1 SGHRS, CDR2 YFSETQ. CDR3 length: 15 amino acids. V dropped 0 bases and J dropped 7 bases, with 14 bases sitting between them. The CDR3 is CASSLAGALGNEQFF. The CDR3 DNA reads as TGCGCCAGCAGCTTGGCAGGGGCACTTGGGAATGAGCAGTTCTTC.

This clone occurred a few times. The CDR3 spells CASSLSAPRGRGRDTQYF. The CDR3 DNA reads as TGTGCCAGCAGTTTATCGGCCCCGCGAGGGAGGGGACGGGATACGCAGTATTTT. The chain employs TRBV27 and TRBJ2-3; 7 bases fit TRBD2. This CDR3 has 18 amino acids. Trimming cost V 0 bases and J 6 bases; bases outside gene matches: 15. CDR1 and CDR2 from the germline V gene are MNHEY and SMNVEV (reference sequence).

CDR3 bases: TGTGCCAGCAGCTATCGAGCGGGAGTCGGCGAGCAGTACTTC. It yields the protein CASSYRAGVGEQYF. The chain carries TRBV7-6 and TRBJ2-7; the match to TRBD2 covers 8 bases. Trimming cost V 4 bases and J 6 bases; bases outside gene matches: 8. This CDR3 contains 14 residues. Germline V gives CDR1 SGHVS, CDR2 FNYEAQ. The variable domain in full, completed from reference TRBV7-6 and TRBJ2-7, reads GAGVSQSPRYKVTKRGQDVALRCDPISGHVSLYWYRQALGQGPEFLTYFNYEAQQDKSGLPNDRFSAERPEGSISTLTIQRTEQRDSAMYRCASSYRAGVGEQYFGPGTRLTVT.

This clone has a handful of counts. The V call is TRBV30, the J call TRBJ2-3; TRBD1 matches at 9 bases. The CDR3 has 15 residues. Germline loops: CDR1 GTSNPN, CDR2 SVGIG (reference sequence). V lost 7 bases to trimming and J lost 7 bases; unmatched junction nucleotides: 15. CDR3 coding DNA: TGTGCCTTCGCCGGGACAGGGTCATTTCAACATACGCAGTATTTT. Translation: CAFAGTGSFQHTQYF. Combining the CDR3 with reference TRBV30 and TRBJ2-3 gives the whole variable domain SQTIHQWPATLVQPVGSPLSLECTVEGTSNPNLYWYRQAAGRGLQLLFYSVGIGQISSEVPQNLSASRPQDRQFILSSKKLLLSDSGFYLCAFAGTGSFQHTQYFGPGTRLTVL.

This clone has more than one count but fewer than ten. V is TRBV7-2 and J is TRBJ2-3; tentative D call: TRBD2 (5 bases). There are 16 residues in the CDR3. The germline V and J ends were trimmed by 0 bases and 1 base, with 11 bases remaining between them. Germline V gives CDR1 SGHTA, CDR2 FQGNSA. CDR3: CASSLAGGSGTDTQYF. The CDR3 DNA sequence: TGTGCCAGCAGCTTAGCGGGCGGTAGCGGCACAGATACGCAGTATTTT.

The chain couples TRBV5-1 to TRBJ2-1; 7 bases fit TRBD1. Germline loops: CDR1 SGHRS, CDR2 YFSETQ. Losses at the gene ends were 0 bases for V and 7 bases for J; bases not matched to a gene: 7. The CDR3 runs to 15 residues. For the CDR3, the DNA is TGCGCCAGCAGCTTGGTAGGACAGGTGTTTAATGAGCAGTTCTTC. Its protein is CASSLVGQVFNEQFF.